These 9 T cell receptor beta chains share one sample of origin, sequenced in a study of blood T cell repertoires in COVID-19. Some clones are missing from TCRdb's copy, which holds only in-frame ones; the method was immunoSEQ multiplex PCR. There are roughly 260,000 clones in the sample; 90% occur only once, and 3% to 4.5% lies in the top ten. The source material was peripheral blood. The receptors were gathered from a woman between 40 and 50 years old with acute or convalescent COVID-19.

The chain joins TRBV24-1 to TRBJ1-2, with TRBD1 as a possible D gene (6 bases). Germline-derived CDR1 and CDR2 are KGHDR and SFDVKD. There are 14 residues in the CDR3. Trimming removed 4 bases at V and 5 bases at J, with 13 bases between. CDR3 DNA sequence: TGTGCCACCAGTGACCCACTGGACAGATATGGCTACACCTTC. It specifies CATSDPLDRYGYTF.

The CDR3 nucleotides are TGCGCCAGCAGCCCGGGTCTGAACACTGAAGCTTTCTTT. Amino acid sequence: CASSPGLNTEAFF. The chain couples TRBV4-1 to TRBJ1-1, with unresolved D. V lost 4 bases and J 0 bases, leaving 6 bases between the germline ends. The CDR3 sequence is 13 residues long. Germline CDR1 is MGHRA and CDR2 is YSYEKL.

This chain joins TRBV2 and TRBJ2-2, with TRBD1 matching 7 bases. The CDR3 has 15 residues. The junction had 9 bases not matched to a gene; V was cut back by 8 bases and J by 3 bases. Germline CDR1 reads SNHLY; CDR2 reads FYNNEI. The CDR3 DNA reads TGTGCCAGCTCCAATACAGGGGCCCACACCGGGGAGCTGTTTTTT. Residues: CASSNTGAHTGELFF.

V and J are TRBV6-4 and TRBJ2-2; D unresolved. Trimming left V 3 bases short and J 7 bases short, with 12 bases between. This CDR3 has 14 residues. Germline CDR1 is MRHNA and CDR2 is SNTAGT. CDR3 coding DNA: TGTGCCAGCAGTGAGGGCAGTACTTACGGGGAGCTGTTTTTT. Translation: CASSEGSTYGELFF.

The chain is built from TRBV15 and TRBJ1-5; D is unclear. Germline lookup yields CDR1 LNHNV and CDR2 YYDKDF (reference sequence). V lost 0 bases and J 4 bases, leaving 4 bases between the germline ends. This CDR3 has 13 residues. This CDR3 is CATSRERNQPQHF. Here the CDR3 DNA reads TGTGCCACCAGCAGAGAGAGGAATCAGCCCCAGCATTTT.

Only a few counts were recorded for this clone. The V call is TRBV5-1, the J call TRBJ1-2, with TRBD1 matching over 8 bases. CDR1 and CDR2 (germline): SGHRS, YFSETQ. This CDR3 spans 13 amino acids. The V segment lost 4 bases and the J segment 7 bases; nucleotides outside the gene matches: 6. For the CDR3, the DNA is TGCGCCAGCAGCCAGGGGGCAGGTAGTGGCTACACCTTC. Translating gives CASSQGAGSGYTF.

This rearrangement joins TRBV27 to TRBJ1-1; 8 bases are a match to TRBD1. Trimming cost V 5 bases and J 1 base; bases outside gene matches: 6. The CDR3 consists of 15 residues. Germline V gene data show CDR1 as MNHEY and CDR2 as SMNVEV (reference sequence). The CDR3 loop is CASSRTGFGNTEAFF. In nucleotides, the CDR3 is TGTGCCAGCAGTAGGACAGGGTTTGGGAACACTGAAGCTTTCTTT.

The rearrangement links TRBV19 to TRBJ1-5; D call uncertain. The CDR3 is 15 amino acids. Germline CDR1 LNHDA, CDR2 SQIVND (reference sequence). The V and J ends lost 0 bases and 2 bases respectively, with 8 bases between them. CDR3 loop: CASSIEGRGNQPQHF. Written as DNA, the CDR3 is TGTGCCAGTAGTATAGAAGGGAGAGGCAATCAGCCCCAGCATTTT.

J is TRBJ1-1 and V is TRBV5-5; TRBD1 is a possible D gene (5 bases). The CDR3 has 14 residues. Trimming removed 4 bases from V and 0 bases from J, with 10 bases in between. Germline assignment: CDR1 SGHKS and CDR2 YYEKEE (reference sequence). CDR3 region: CASSPGLLNTEAFF. CDR3 DNA sequence: TGTGCCAGCAGCCCGGGACTGCTGAACACTGAAGCTTTCTTT.